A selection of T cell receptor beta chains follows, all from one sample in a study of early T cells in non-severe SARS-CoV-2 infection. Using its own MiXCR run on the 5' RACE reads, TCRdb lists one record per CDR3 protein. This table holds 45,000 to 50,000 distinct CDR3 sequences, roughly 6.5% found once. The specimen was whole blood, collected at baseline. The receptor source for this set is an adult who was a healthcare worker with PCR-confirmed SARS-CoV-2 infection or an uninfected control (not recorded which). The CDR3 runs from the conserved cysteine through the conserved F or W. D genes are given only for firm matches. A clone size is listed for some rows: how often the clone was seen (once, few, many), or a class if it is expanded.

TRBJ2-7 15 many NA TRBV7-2 CASSPRLLGNYEQYF TGTGCCAGCAGCCCCCGTTTGTTGGGGAACTACGAGCAGTACTTC
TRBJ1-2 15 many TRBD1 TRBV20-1 CSARGHLRDRDGYTF TGCAGTGCTAGAGGCCACCTCCGGGACAGGGACGGCTACACCTTC
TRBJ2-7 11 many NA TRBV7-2 CASSSLYEQYF TGTGCCAGCAGCTCCCTCTACGAGCAGTACTTC
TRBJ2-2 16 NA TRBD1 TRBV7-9 CASSSQGAQITGELFF TGTGCCAGCAGCTCCCAGGGGGCGCAGATCACCGGGGAGCTGTTTTTT
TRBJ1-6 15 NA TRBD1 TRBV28 CASSPKGGWNSPLHF TGTGCCAGCAGTCCAAAAGGGGGCTGGAATTCACCCCTCCACTTT
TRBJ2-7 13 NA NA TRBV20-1 CSTTRGAAYEQYF TGCAGCACCACGAGGGGTGCCGCATACGAGCAGTACTTC
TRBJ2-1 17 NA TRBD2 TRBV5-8 CASSKRTSGGMYNEQFF TGTGCCAGCAGCAAGAGGACTAGCGGGGGGATGTACAATGAGCAGTTCTTC
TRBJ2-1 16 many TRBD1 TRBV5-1 CASSQTGVASYNEQFF TGCGCCAGCAGCCAAACAGGGGTCGCGAGCTACAATGAGCAGTTCTTC
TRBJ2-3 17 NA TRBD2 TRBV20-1 CSARRTSGVPSTDTQYF TGCAGTGCCCGACGGACTAGCGGGGTGCCAAGCACAGATACGCAGTATTTT
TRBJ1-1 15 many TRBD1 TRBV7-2 CASSWGQGTLTEAFF TGTGCCAGCAGCTGGGGACAGGGGACCCTCACTGAAGCTTTCTTT
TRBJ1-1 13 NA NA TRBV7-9 CASSLATNTEAFF TGTGCCAGCAGCTTAGCAACGAACACTGAAGCTTTCTTT
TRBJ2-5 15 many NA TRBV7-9 CASSNGDNRGETQYF TGTGCCAGCAGCAATGGGGACAATAGGGGAGAGACCCAGTACTTC
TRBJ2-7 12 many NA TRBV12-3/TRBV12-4 CASSLWGSEQYF TGTGCCAGCAGTTTATGGGGCTCCGAGCAGTACTTC
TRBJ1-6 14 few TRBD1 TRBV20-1 CSARPPGGTSPLHF TGCAGTGCTAGGCCACCAGGGGGAACTTCACCCCTCCACTTT
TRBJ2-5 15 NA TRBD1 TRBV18 CASSPLKQGEETQYF TGTGCCAGCTCACCACTCAAACAGGGGGAAGAGACCCAGTACTTC
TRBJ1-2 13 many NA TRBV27 CASSFGGANGYTF TGTGCCAGCAGTTTCGGGGGGGCTAATGGCTACACCTTC
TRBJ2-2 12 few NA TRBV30 CAWTEYTGELFF TGTGCCTGGACAGAGTACACCGGGGAGCTGTTTTTT
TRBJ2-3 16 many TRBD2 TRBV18 CASSPRTSGGGDTQYF TGTGCCAGCTCACCGAGGACTAGCGGGGGAGGAGATACGCAGTATTTT
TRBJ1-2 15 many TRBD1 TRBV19 CASSITGTGDNGYTF TGTGCCAGTAGTATAACCGGGACAGGGGATAACGGCTACACCTTC
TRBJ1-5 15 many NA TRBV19 CASSIWGPGNQPQHF TGTGCCAGTAGTATTTGGGGGCCGGGCAATCAGCCCCAGCATTTT
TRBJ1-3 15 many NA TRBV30 CAWSVGRGSGNTIYF TGTGCCTGGAGTGTAGGCAGGGGCTCTGGAAACACCATATATTTT
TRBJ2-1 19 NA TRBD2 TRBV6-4 CASSDNRGFGLAGDNEQFF TGTGCCAGCAGTGACAACAGGGGGTTTGGACTAGCGGGGGACAATGAGCAGTTCTTC
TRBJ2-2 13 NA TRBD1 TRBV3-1 CASGQGRIGELFF TGTGCCAGCGGACAGGGGCGTATCGGGGAGCTGTTTTTT
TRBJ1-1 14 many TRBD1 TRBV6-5 CASRLGQVNTEAFF TGTGCCAGCAGGCTCGGACAGGTAAACACTGAAGCTTTCTTT
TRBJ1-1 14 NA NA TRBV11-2 CASSLAARPPGAFF TGTGCCAGCAGCTTAGCCGCCAGACCCCCCGGGGCTTTCTTT
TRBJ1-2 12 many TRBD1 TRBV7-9 CATTGGAYGYTF TGTGCCACCACAGGGGGCGCGTATGGCTACACCTTC
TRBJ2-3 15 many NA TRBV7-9 CASSLAGGRTDTQYF TGTGCCAGCAGCTTAGCAGGGGGGCGCACAGATACGCAGTATTTT
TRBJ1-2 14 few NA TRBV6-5 CASSYAADAYGYTF TGTGCCAGCAGTTACGCCGCGGACGCCTATGGCTACACCTTC
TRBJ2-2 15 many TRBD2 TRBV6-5 CASSYGGGATGELFF TGTGCCAGCAGTTACGGCGGGGGGGCAACCGGGGAGCTGTTTTTT
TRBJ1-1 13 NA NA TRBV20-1 CSARDNKGMGAFF TGCAGTGCTAGAGACAACAAGGGGATGGGAGCTTTCTTT
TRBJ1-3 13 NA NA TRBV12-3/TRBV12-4 CASSPHSGNTIYF TGTGCCAGCTCCCCCCACTCTGGAAACACCATATATTTT
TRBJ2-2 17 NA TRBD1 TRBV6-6 CASSRGQGGANTGELFF TGTGCCAGCAGCCGGGGACAGGGAGGCGCAAACACCGGGGAGCTGTTTTTT
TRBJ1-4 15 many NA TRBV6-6 CASSVGRNRQEKLFF TGTGCCAGCAGTGTCGGACGAAATCGTCAAGAAAAACTGTTTTTT
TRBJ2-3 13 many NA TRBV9 CASSTGGPYTQYF TGTGCCAGCAGCACCGGGGGACCCTATACGCAGTATTTT
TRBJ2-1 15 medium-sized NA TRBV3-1 CASSQPRLGYNEQFF TGTGCCAGCAGCCAACCGCGGCTCGGATACAATGAGCAGTTCTTC
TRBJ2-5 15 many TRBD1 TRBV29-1 CSVDTGTGLQETQYF TGCAGCGTGGATACCGGGACAGGCCTTCAAGAGACCCAGTACTTC
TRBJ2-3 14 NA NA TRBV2 CAGGPGGWTDTQYF TGTGCCGGCGGACCAGGGGGGTGGACAGATACGCAGTATTTT
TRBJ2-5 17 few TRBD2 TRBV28 CASSHSVLAGGQETQYF TGTGCCAGCAGTCATTCTGTTCTAGCGGGGGGCCAAGAGACCCAGTACTTC
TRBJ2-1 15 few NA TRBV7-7 CASSLALGPYNEQFF TGTGCTAGCAGCTTAGCGTTGGGACCATACAATGAGCAGTTCTTC
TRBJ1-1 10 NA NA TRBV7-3 CASRRTEAFF TGTGCCAGCAGACGGACTGAAGCTTTCTTT
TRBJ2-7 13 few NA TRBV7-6 CASSLKEGYEQYF TGTGCCAGCAGCCTAAAGGAAGGGTACGAGCAGTACTTC
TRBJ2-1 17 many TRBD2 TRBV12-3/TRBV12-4 CASSYPLFGGAGNEQFF TGTGCCAGCAGTTACCCCCTCTTCGGGGGGGCCGGGAATGAGCAGTTCTTC
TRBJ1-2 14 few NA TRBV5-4 CASSLGGTPYGYTF TGTGCCAGCAGCTTGGGGGGGACCCCCTATGGCTACACCTTC
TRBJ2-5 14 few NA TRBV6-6 CASSYSKGFETQYF TGTGCCAGCAGTTACTCGAAGGGGTTCGAGACCCAGTACTTC
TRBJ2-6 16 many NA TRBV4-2 CASSQEGTRGANVLTF TGTGCCAGCAGCCAAGAGGGGACACGGGGGGCCAACGTCCTGACTTTC
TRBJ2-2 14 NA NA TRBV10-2 CASSTTPNTGELFF TGCGCCAGCAGTACTACACCGAACACCGGGGAGCTGTTTTTT
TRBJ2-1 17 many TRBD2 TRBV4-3 CASSQELPGLAANEQFF TGCGCCAGCAGCCAGGAATTGCCGGGACTAGCGGCGAATGAGCAGTTCTTC
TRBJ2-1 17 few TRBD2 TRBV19 CASSIPDSGASYNEQFF TGTGCCAGTAGTATTCCCGATAGCGGGGCCTCCTACAATGAGCAGTTCTTC
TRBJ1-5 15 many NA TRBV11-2 CASSIDGGSNQPQHF TGTGCCAGCAGCATCGACGGGGGTAGCAATCAGCCCCAGCATTTT
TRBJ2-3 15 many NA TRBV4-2 CASSQSWPTTDTQYF TGTGCCAGCAGCCAGTCATGGCCCACCACAGATACGCAGTATTTT
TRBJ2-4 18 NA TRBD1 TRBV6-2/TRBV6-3 CASSATGQGEKAKNIQYF TGTGCCAGCAGTGCTACGGGACAGGGGGAAAAGGCCAAAAACATTCAGTACTTC
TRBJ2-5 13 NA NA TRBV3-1 CASRLGGQETQYF TGTGCCAGCAGACTGGGAGGCCAAGAGACCCAGTACTTC